This T cell receptor (beta chain) was observed in a study of OX40 agonist ivuxolimab in advanced cancers. Study details: The patients' treatment was ivuxolimab, an agonistic anti-OX40 (CD134) antibody. Study observations and caveats: There were, on average, more expanded clones in CD8+ T cells than in CD4+. Clones of CD4+ and CD8+ blood T cells grew by week 6 at doses of 0.1 to 3.0 mg/kg.

The table came from immunoSEQ multiplex PCR; TCRdb's copy has only in-frame clones and leaves some out. The sample consists of some 51,000 clones, approximately 83% of them appearing once. As concerns this clone: What it binds is unknown.

People who had autoimmune disease history or systemic immunosuppression were excluded. Germline CDR1 and CDR2: MNHNY and SVGAGI (reference sequence). V shed 6 bases and J shed 6 bases, with 18 bases lying between them. There are 15 residues in the CDR3. The J gene is TRBJ2-1, the V gene TRBV6-6; D is perhaps TRBD2 (6 bases). The receptor was isolated from an adult with an advanced solid tumor such as melanoma, head and neck, liver or kidney cancer. The specimen was CD4+ or CD8+ T cells sorted from blood, collected in a trial of the OX40 agonist ivuxolimab. CDR3 coding DNA: TGTGCCAGCAGGGGTAGCGGAAGTACTTCCAATGAGCAGTTCTTC. This encodes CASRGSGSTSNEQFF.